One and the same sample provided the 19 T cell receptor beta chains below, sequenced in a study of patients and donors after allogeneic stem cell transplantation. MiXCR was run by TCRdb on the RT-PCR reads, yielding one entry per CDR3 protein. The table lists about 110,000 distinct CDR3 sequences, 35% of them singletons. Sequencing was done on a sample of blood, either unsorted or a sorted T cell fraction (not recorded which). The source of these receptors is a human donor who was either an allogeneic HSCT recipient or a stem cell or donor lymphocyte infusion donor (not recorded which). It is not recorded whose cells these are; they may come from a transplant donor.

The V and J genes are TRBV27 and TRBJ1-1, with 9 bases matching TRBD1. Germline loops: CDR1 MNHEY, CDR2 SMNVEV (reference sequence). The CDR3 covers 14 residues. The V and J ends lost 5 bases and 5 bases, in that order; junction bases with no gene match: 6. CDR3 DNA: TGTGCCAGCAGTACCCGGACAGGGGTGACTGAAGCTTTCTTT. Its translation: CASSTRTGVTEAFF.

This clonotype was seen more than once but under ten times. The genes are TRBV6-5 and TRBJ1-1; TRBD1 is a possible D gene (6 bases). Germline loops: CDR1 MNHEY, CDR2 SVGAGI. The CDR3 consists of 14 residues. Trimming took 6 bases from V and 5 from J, leaving 16 bases between them. CDR3 residues: CASSPDSIWTEAFF. CDR3 DNA sequence: TGTGCCAGCAGCCCGGACAGTATTTGGACTGAAGCTTTCTTT.

The chain links TRBV20-1 to TRBJ1-2, with 9 nucleotides matching TRBD1. Germline V CDR1 and CDR2: DFQATT, SNEGSKA (reference sequence). CDR3 length: 13 residues. The V and J ends lost 3 bases and 6 bases, in that order; junction bases with no gene match: 5. The CDR3 nucleotides read TGCAGTGCTAGGGGGGACAGGGCGCATGGCTACACCTTC. Its protein is CSARGDRAHGYTF.

The rearrangement joins TRBV4-3 to TRBJ1-5; D ambiguous. CDR1 and CDR2 from the germline V gene are LGHNA and YSLEER. Trimming stripped 0 bases from V and 6 bases from J, with 9 bases between. The CDR3 totals 14 residues. CDR3 DNA: TGCGCCAGCAGCCAAGACGGAGGGAGTCAGCCCCAGCATTTT. This codes for CASSQDGGSQPQHF.

This clonotype was observed a handful of times. The chain recombines TRBV20-1 with TRBJ1-1; D might be TRBD1 (5 bases). Trimming left V 0 bases short and J 5 bases short, with 10 bases between. The germline gives CDR1 DFQATT, CDR2 SNEGSKA (reference sequence). The CDR3 is 13 amino acids. The DNA for the CDR3 is TGCAGTGCTAGAGAGAGGGGAGGGACTGAAGCTTTCTTT. Translation gives CSARERGGTEAFF.

This clonotype was seen many times. The chain employs TRBV10-3 and TRBJ2-7; 11 bases agree with TRBD1. V gave up 5 bases and J gave up 4 bases; unmatched junction bases: 4. The CDR3 is 14 amino acids. CDR1 and CDR2 from the germline V gene are ENHRY and SYGVKD. CDR3 region: CAISRDRGRYEQYF. The CDR3 DNA sequence: TGTGCCATCAGTCGGGACAGGGGGAGATACGAGCAGTACTTC.

The chain joins TRBV20-1 to TRBJ1-4; 9 positions agree with TRBD1. This CDR3 region has 17 residues. With 4 bases clipped from V and 3 bases from J, the junction kept 12 bases outside the gene matches. From germline, CDR1 is DFQATT and CDR2 SNEGSKA (reference sequence). Here the CDR3 DNA reads TGCAGTGCTATGACGGGACAGGGCTTTTGGGCTAATGAAAAACTGTTTTTT. It is translated as CSAMTGQGFWANEKLFF.

This clonotype was observed a few times. The rearrangement links TRBV7-3 to TRBJ1-1; D unclear. The V gene's germline CDR1 is SGHTA and CDR2 FQGTGA. V lost 3 bases to trimming and J lost 4 bases, with 9 bases between them. This CDR3 comprises 13 residues. CDR3 nucleotide sequence: TGTGCCAGCAGCTTTTCCCGATTCACTGAAGCTTTCTTT. Amino acids: CASSFSRFTEAFF.

This clonotype appeared a few times. The rearrangement joins TRBV12-3 or TRBV12-4 to TRBJ1-2; D remains unclear. The CDR3 covers 15 residues. The ends were cut back, 2 bases at V and 5 bases at J, with 15 bases in the middle. The DNA for the CDR3 is TGTGCCAGCAGTTTAAGGGTTGGGAGGGAATATGGCTACACCTTC. Encoded protein: CASSLRVGREYGYTF.

The chain joins TRBV9 to TRBJ2-3, with no clear D. Germline lookup yields CDR1 SGDLS and CDR2 YYNGEE. The CDR3 sequence is 13 residues long. The V and J ends lost 6 bases and 0 bases respectively, with 8 bases between them. Here the CDR3 reads CASTSRSTDTQYF. CDR3 DNA: TGTGCCAGCACCTCCCGAAGCACAGATACGCAGTATTTT.

The chain carries TRBV20-1 and TRBJ1-2; D gene uncertain. V lost 1 base, J lost 7 bases, and 13 bases lay in between. This CDR3 is built from 13 residues. Germline V gives CDR1 DFQATT, CDR2 SNEGSKA (reference sequence). As DNA, the CDR3 is TGCAGTGCTAGAGCTCCGAGGGAGTTTGGCTACACCTTC. Translation: CSARAPREFGYTF.

This clonotype has only a few counts. The chain carries TRBV10-3 and TRBJ2-1; 7 bases map to TRBD2. V lost 2 bases to trimming and J lost 5 bases; unmatched junction nucleotides: 12. From germline, CDR1 is ENHRY and CDR2 SYGVKD. The CDR3 length is 17 residues. The CDR3: CAISEAGRGTTNNEQFF. The CDR3 region has the DNA TGTGCCATCAGTGAGGCGGGACGAGGGACTACGAACAATGAGCAGTTCTTC.

The chain recombines TRBV7-2 with TRBJ2-2; D may be TRBD2 (6 bases). The CDR3 sequence is 14 residues long. V shed 1 base and J shed 4 bases, with 7 bases lying between them. Per germline, CDR1 SGHTA and CDR2 FQGNSA. The CDR3 spells CASSLGRGTGELFF. The CDR3 region has the DNA TGTGCCAGCAGCTTAGGGCGGGGCACCGGGGAGCTGTTTTTT.

V usage is TRBV5-6 and J usage is TRBJ1-1; the D is unclear. The V end was cut by 1 base, the J end by 5 bases, with 12 bases between. Germline CDR1 and CDR2: SGHDT and YYEEEE. The CDR3 runs 14 residues. The CDR3 region is CASSLNGGTTEAFF. Written as DNA, the CDR3 is TGTGCCAGCAGCTTGAACGGTGGAACGACTGAAGCTTTCTTT.

The chain is built from TRBV15 and TRBJ1-5; D gene ambiguous. V gave up 0 bases and J gave up 7 bases, with 13 bases separating them. There are 15 residues in the CDR3. Germline lookup yields CDR1 LNHNV and CDR2 YYDKDF (reference sequence). DNA for the CDR3: TGTGCCACCAGCAGAGATATGAGGGTTAGACAGCCCCAGCATTTT. Protein product: CATSRDMRVRQPQHF.

The V call is TRBV7-9, the J call TRBJ2-1; D is perhaps TRBD1 or TRBD2 (5 bases each). The CDR3 is 16 residues long. Per germline, CDR1 SEHNR and CDR2 FQNEAQ (reference sequence). Trimming removed 0 bases from V and 4 bases from J, with 13 bases in between. CDR3 sequence reads: CASSLAGGTGYNEQFF. Written as DNA, the CDR3 is TGTGCCAGCAGCTTAGCAGGAGGTACAGGTTACAATGAGCAGTTCTTC.

The rearrangement joins TRBV27 to TRBJ1-6; 9 nucleotides align to TRBD1. With V trimmed by 5 bases and J by 10 bases, 6 bases remained unmatched. In germline, CDR1 is MNHEY, CDR2 SMNVEV (reference sequence). CDR3 size: 14 residues. CDR3 residues: CASSHGTGYSPLHF. The CDR3 DNA sequence: TGTGCCAGCAGTCACGGGACAGGGTACTCACCCCTCCACTTT.

This clonotype occurred once. A junction end diverges from the germline sequence, so it may reflect a read error. The chain joins TRBV10-3 to TRBJ2-7; 7 nucleotides match TRBD1. The V gene's germline CDR1 is ENHRY and CDR2 SYGVKD. The CDR3 is 15 residues long. CDR3 amino acids: CAISDRQGGECEQCF. The CDR3 DNA reads as TGTGCCATCAGTGATAGACAGGGCGGCGAGTGCGAGCAGTGCTTC.

J is TRBJ2-7 and V is TRBV2, with 10 bases aligning to TRBD1. The V and J ends lost 5 bases and 6 bases, in that order; junction bases with no gene match: 7. Germline CDR1 is SNHLY and CDR2 is FYNNEI. The CDR3 contains 14 residues. DNA of the CDR3: TGTGCCAGCAGTCTCCGGGACAGGGGTACCGAGCAGTACTTC. Protein: CASSLRDRGTEQYF.